The clone carrying this TCR beta chain was picked up a small number of times. Antigen specificity is unknown. This record belongs to a study of blood T cells in healthy people across ages. Study-level results: Estimated diversity that came from one million T cells was considered an underestimate.

Sample-barcoded 5' priming and a J-beta primer mix drove a second PCR of roughly 6 to 12 cycles. Every single cDNA molecule received a tag from a template-switch adaptor with 12 random nucleotides. The yield of each sample was at least 2.5 million CDR3-containing paired-end reads. TCRdb itself ran the 5' RACE reads through MiXCR, one entry per CDR3 protein. The sample consists of about 730,000 distinct CDR3 sequences, roughly two fifths of them appearing once. The TCR comes from a woman in her sixties in good health. Sequenced: blood.

Here the CDR3 DNA reads TGTGCCAGCAGCGTAGGGGCAGAATATGGCTACACCTTC. Protein product: CASSVGAEYGYTF. The gene calls are TRBV9 and TRBJ1-2, with D unresolved. CDR1 SGDLS and CDR2 YYNGEE come from the germline V gene. The CDR3 is 13 amino acids. The ends were cut back, 0 bases at V and 5 bases at J, with 8 bases in the middle.